This T cell receptor beta chain was recorded in a study of OX40 agonist ivuxolimab in advanced cancers. Study-level information: Averaging roughly 60 years in age, with a range of roughly 23 to 85, the cohort was about 86% male.

Trimming removed 0 bases at V and 1 base at J, with 15 bases between. Germline V gives CDR1 SGHRS, CDR2 YFSETQ. CDR3 length: 17 amino acids. TCRdb keeps only in-frame clones here, not all; method: immunoSEQ multiplex PCR. The repertoire consists of approximately 68,000 clones, with about 90% occurring once and the leading ten covering less than 0.8%. Autoimmune disease history or systemic immunosuppression barred patients. The study, taken as a whole, reports: Certain nonresponders additionally had low normalized T-cell clonal expansion. Researchers did not establish what antigens the expanded peripheral T cells target.

A note on this clone: The target antigen is unknown.

This clonotype was obtained from an adult with an advanced solid tumor such as melanoma, head and neck, liver or kidney cancer. This chain uses TRBV5-1 with TRBJ2-3, with a tentative D call TRBD1 (6 bases). This material consisted of CD4+ or CD8+ T cells sorted from blood, taken in a trial of the OX40 agonist ivuxolimab. The CDR3, as DNA: TGCGCCAGCAGCTTGGCCCCCCAGGGGATTGGCACAGATACGCAGTATTTT. Protein sequence: CASSLAPQGIGTDTQYF.